One and the same sample provided the 4 T cell receptor beta chains below, sequenced in a study of T cells in localized non-small cell lung cancer. Sequencing used immunoSEQ multiplex PCR; TCRdb keeps in-frame clones, though not all of them. This table holds some 2,500 clones, 25% to 35% found once. The starting material was lung tumor tissue, obtained before any cancer treatment. These receptors originate from a man aged 35-69 years with stage II squamous cell lung carcinoma.

V gene TRBV10-2 combines with J gene TRBJ2-3, with D possibly TRBD2 on 6 matching bases. Germline CDR1 and CDR2: WSHSY and SAAADI. The CDR3 runs to 14 residues. V shed 8 bases and J shed 3 bases, with 15 bases lying between them. CDR3 sequence reads: CASASGVETDTQYF. The CDR3 nucleotides read TGCGCCAGCGCCTCGGGGGTAGAAACAGATACGCAGTATTTT.

This clone was recorded a few times. This chain connects TRBV11-3 to TRBJ2-1; D gene unclear. Between the trimmed V and J ends, which lost 4 bases and 11 bases, there was a span of 18 bases. The CDR3 has 14 residues. Germline CDR1 reads SGHNT; CDR2 reads YENEEA. The CDR3 region is CASSSTTNAMKQFF. In DNA, the CDR3 is TGTGCCAGCAGCTCGACGACCAACGCAATGAAGCAGTTCTTC.

A few counts support this clone. V usage is TRBV1 and J usage is TRBJ1-2; TRBD1, as called in the table, went unchecked against the DNA. TRBV1 has pseudogene status. This CDR3 contains 16 residues. The CDR3: CASSHAMGQGPYGYTF. The CDR3 DNA follows: TGCGCCAGCAGCCACGCTATGGGACAGGGTCCCTATGGCTACACCTTC.

The chain has TRBV5-1 and TRBJ1-3; D gene uncertain. Germline assignment: CDR1 SGHRS and CDR2 YFSETQ. V was trimmed by 3 bases and J by 2 bases, leaving 9 bases between them. The CDR3 has 14 residues. The CDR3 loop reads CASSYAGTGNTIYF. The CDR3 DNA reads as TGCGCCAGCAGCTACGCGGGGACTGGAAACACCATATATTTT.